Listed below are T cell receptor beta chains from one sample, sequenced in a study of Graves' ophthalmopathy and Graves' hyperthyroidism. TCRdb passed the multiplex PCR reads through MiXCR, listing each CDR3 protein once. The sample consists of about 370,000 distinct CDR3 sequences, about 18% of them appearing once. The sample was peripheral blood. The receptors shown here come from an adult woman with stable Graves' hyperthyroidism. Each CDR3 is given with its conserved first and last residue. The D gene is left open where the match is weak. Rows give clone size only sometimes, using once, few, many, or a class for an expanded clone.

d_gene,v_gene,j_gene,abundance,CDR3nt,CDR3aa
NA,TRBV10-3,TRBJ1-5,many,TGTGCCATCACTCAGGACCTTTGGGAGCCCCAGCATTTT,CAITQDLWEPQHF
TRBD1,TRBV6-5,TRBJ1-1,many,TGTGCCAGCAGCTTACGACAGGGAGCGGGTACTGAAGCTTTCTTT,CASSLRQGAGTEAFF
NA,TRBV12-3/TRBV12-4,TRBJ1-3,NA,TGTGCCAGCAGTCTAAGACAACTTGGAAACACCATATATTTT,CASSLRQLGNTIYF
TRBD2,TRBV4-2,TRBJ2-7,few,TGTGCCAGCAGCCAAGAGGGATTACCGGGACTAGCGGGAGACGAGCAGTACTTC,CASSQEGLPGLAGDEQYF
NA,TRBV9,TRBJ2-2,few,TGTGCCAGTCCCGAGGGCCCTAGGTGGGGGGAGCTGTTTTTT,CASPEGPRWGELFF
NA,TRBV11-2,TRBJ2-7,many,TGTGCCAGCAGCTTAGATCCGGCAGGAGTGATGCAGTACTTC,CASSLDPAGVMQYF
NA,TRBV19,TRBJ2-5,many,TGTGCCAGTAGTATCGAGGGCCAAGAGACCCAGTACTTC,CASSIEGQETQYF
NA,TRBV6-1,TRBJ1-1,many,TGTGCCAGCAGTGACCCCGCCTTGAACACTGAAGCTTTCTTT,CASSDPALNTEAFF
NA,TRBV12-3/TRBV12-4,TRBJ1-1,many,TGTGCCAGCAGTTTTCGGTACGACAGGTATCTTATGAACACTGAAGCTTTCTTT,CASSFRYDRYLMNTEAFF
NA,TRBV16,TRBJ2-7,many,TGTGCCAGCAGCCAATTTGGCTCCGCATACGAGCAGTACTTC,CASSQFGSAYEQYF
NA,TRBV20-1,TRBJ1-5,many,TGCAGTGCTATCCGGGACGGATATAGCAATCAGCCCCAGCATTTT,CSAIRDGYSNQPQHF
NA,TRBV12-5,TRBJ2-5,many,TGTGCTAGTGCCCAGGGTATTCGGGAGACCCAGTACTTC,CASAQGIRETQYF
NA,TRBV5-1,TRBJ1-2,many,TGCGCCAGCAGCTTGGAATTGGGATATGGCTACACCTTC,CASSLELGYGYTF
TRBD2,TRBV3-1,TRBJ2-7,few,TGTGCCAGCAGCCAAGATGGGGCTAGCGGGATTGTATACGAGCAGTACTTC,CASSQDGASGIVYEQYF
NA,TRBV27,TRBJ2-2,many,TGTGCCAGCGGCGCAGGAGTGAACACCGGGGAGCTGTTTTTT,CASGAGVNTGELFF
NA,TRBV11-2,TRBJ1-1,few,TGTGCCAGCAGCTCCCCAACCGGGACAAAACACACTGAAGCTTTCTTT,CASSSPTGTKHTEAFF
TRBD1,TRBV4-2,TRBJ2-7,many,TGTGCCAGCAGCCCGAGTGGAGGACAGGCCTACGAGCAGTACTTC,CASSPSGGQAYEQYF
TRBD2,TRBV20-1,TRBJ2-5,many,TGCAGTGCCAACCTTCTAGCGGACCAAGAGACCCAGTACTTC,CSANLLADQETQYF
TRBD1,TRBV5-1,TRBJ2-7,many,TGCGCCAGCAGCTTGGAAGGGACAGGGGTCTACGAGCAGTACTTC,CASSLEGTGVYEQYF
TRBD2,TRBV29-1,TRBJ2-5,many,TGCAGCCCGGCCCGGGGAGGGATAGAGACCCAGTACTTC,CSPARGGIETQYF
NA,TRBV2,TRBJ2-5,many,TGTGCCAGCCGCCAAGAGACCCAGTACTTC,CASRQETQYF
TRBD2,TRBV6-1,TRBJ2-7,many,TGTGCCAGCAGTGAACTACTAGCGGGGCCGAGCTCCTACGAGCAGTACTTC,CASSELLAGPSSYEQYF
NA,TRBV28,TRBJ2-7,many,TGTGCCAGCAGGGTGACAGGTCCCTACGAGCAGTACTTC,CASRVTGPYEQYF
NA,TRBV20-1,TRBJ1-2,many,TGCAGTGCTAGTGATGGGAACGGCTATGGCTACACCTTC,CSASDGNGYGYTF
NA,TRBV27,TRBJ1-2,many,TGTGCCAGCACCGTTTATTATCGGGATAATGGCTACACCTTC,CASTVYYRDNGYTF
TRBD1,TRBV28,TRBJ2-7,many,TGTGCCAGCAGATCGACAGGGGGATCCTACGAGCAGTACTTC,CASRSTGGSYEQYF
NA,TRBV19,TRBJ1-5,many,TGTGCCACCGGGATGGATCGCAATCAGCCCCAGCATTTT,CATGMDRNQPQHF
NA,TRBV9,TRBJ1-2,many,TGTGCCAGCAGCGACCCACCTGAGGGGGGGATCGGCTATGGCTACACCTTC,CASSDPPEGGIGYGYTF
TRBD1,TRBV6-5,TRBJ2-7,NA,TGTGCCAGCAGTTACAAGGGGACAGGAGATCGCGAGCAGTACTTC,CASSYKGTGDREQYF
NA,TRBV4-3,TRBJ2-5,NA,TGCGCCAGCAGCCGAGACTCAGGGGGGGGGCAAGAGACCCAGTACTTC,CASSRDSGGGQETQYF
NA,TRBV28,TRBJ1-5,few,TGTGCCAGCAGACAACCGGGACGGGGCAATCAGCCCCAGCATTTT,CASRQPGRGNQPQHF
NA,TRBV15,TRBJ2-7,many,TGTGCCACCAGCAGAGCGAGGGGCGGCTACGAGCAGTACTTC,CATSRARGGYEQYF
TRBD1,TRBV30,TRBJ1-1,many,TGTGCCTGGAGCGGGACAGTGAACACTGAAGCTTTCTTT,CAWSGTVNTEAFF
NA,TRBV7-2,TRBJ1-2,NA,TGTGCCAGCAGCTTAGTGGCGGAGTTGGAGGGCTACACCTTC,CASSLVAELEGYTF
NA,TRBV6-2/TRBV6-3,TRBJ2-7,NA,TGTGCCAGCAGTTACTCGAACCGGGAGTACTTC,CASSYSNREYF
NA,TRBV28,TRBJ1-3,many,TGTGCCAGCAGTTTAACAACGGGGGGAAACACCATATATTTT,CASSLTTGGNTIYF
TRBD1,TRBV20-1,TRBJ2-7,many,TGCAGTGCTAGACCGAGACAGGGGCTTTTGACCTACGAGCAGTACTTC,CSARPRQGLLTYEQYF
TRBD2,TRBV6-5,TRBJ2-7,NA,TGTGCCAGCAGTTTAGCGGGGGGGCAACTCTACGAGCAGTACTTC,CASSLAGGQLYEQYF
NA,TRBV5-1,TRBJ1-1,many,TGTGCCAGCAGCTTAGAGGTCGGGGGCACTGAAGCTTTCTTT,CASSLEVGGTEAFF
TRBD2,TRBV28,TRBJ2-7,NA,TGTGCCAGCAGTCAGGCGGGGGTGGTTGGCTACGAGCAGTACTTC,CASSQAGVVGYEQYF
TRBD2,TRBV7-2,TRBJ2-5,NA,TGTGCCAGCAGCTACGGACTAGCGGTTCAAGAGACCCAGTACTTC,CASSYGLAVQETQYF
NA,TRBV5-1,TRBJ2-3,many,TGCGCCAGCAGCTTGGGTGGGGGCACAGATACGCAGTATTTT,CASSLGGGTDTQYF
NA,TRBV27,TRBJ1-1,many,TGTGCCAGCAGTGCTCCAAACACTGAAGCTTTCTTT,CASSAPNTEAFF
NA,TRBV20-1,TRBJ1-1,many,TGCAGTGCTAGAAGGACATGGGTTAACACTGAAGCTTTCTTT,CSARRTWVNTEAFF
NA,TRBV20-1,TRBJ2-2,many,TGCAGTGCTAGTATAGGGACCGGGGAGCTGTTTTTT,CSASIGTGELFF
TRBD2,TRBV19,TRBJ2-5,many,TGTGCCAGTAGTATAGAGGGACTAGCGGGAGAGACCCAGTACTTC,CASSIEGLAGETQYF